These 14 T cell receptor beta chains share one sample of origin, sequenced in a study of vaccination and CD4 T cells after COVID-19. These receptors are not linked to any known antigen. This sample's treatment: roughly 10-day PBMC culture with coronavirus spike peptide pools or control peptides (ViraFEST assay). At the Johns Hopkins FTIC core, DNA taken from cultured CD4+ T cells was sequenced by way of the Oncomine TCR Beta short-read assay. TCRdb recomputed calls from the PCR reads with MiXCR, one row per CDR3 protein. The table lists some 15,000 distinct CDR3 sequences, 43% of them singletons. Sequencing was carried out using cultured CD4+ T cells from blood. These receptors were obtained from a human donor with COVID-19.

This clonotype was seen more than once but under ten times. The J gene is TRBJ1-2, the V gene TRBV7-2, with D tentatively TRBD1 (6 bases). V lost 1 base, J lost 8 bases, and 8 bases lay in between. The CDR3 runs to 12 residues. Germline loops: CDR1 SGHTA, CDR2 FQGNSA. CDR3 sequence reads: CASSLERGGYTF. CDR3 in DNA: TGTGCCAGCAGCTTAGAAAGGGGGGGCTACACCTTC.

The V gene is TRBV5-8, the J gene TRBJ1-2, with unresolved D. Trimming removed 1 base at V and 2 bases at J, with 9 bases between. Germline V gene data show CDR1 as SGHTS and CDR2 as YDEGEE. The CDR3 contains 14 residues. CDR3 nucleotide sequence: TGTGCCAGCAGCTTGAGCCTCCGGAACTATGGCTACACCTTC. It yields the protein CASSLSLRNYGYTF.

This rearrangement joins TRBV6-1 to TRBJ1-1; D remains ambiguous. From germline, CDR1 is MNHNS and CDR2 SASEGT. Between the trimmed V and J ends, which lost 5 bases and 0 bases, there was a span of 13 bases. The CDR3 extends over 15 amino acids. The CDR3 protein is CASSPILLMNTEAFF. As DNA, the CDR3 is TGTGCCAGCAGTCCAATACTGCTGATGAACACTGAAGCTTTCTTT.

The rearrangement uses TRBV12-3 or TRBV12-4 and TRBJ1-1, with 7 bases matching TRBD1. V trimming: 5 bases; J trimming: 7 bases; junction bases outside the gene matches: 13. This CDR3 has 15 residues. The CDR3 DNA reads as TGTGCCAGCAGTCTATACCGGGACAGCCGGAGTGAAGCTTTCTTT. This translates into CASSLYRDSRSEAFF.

This sequence joins TRBV2 and TRBJ2-2, with D tentatively TRBD1 or TRBD2 (5 bases each). Between the trimmed V and J ends, which lost 4 bases and 4 bases, there was a span of 10 bases. Germline CDR1 SNHLY, CDR2 FYNNEI. The CDR3 sequence is 14 residues long. CDR3 loop: CASSVAGTTGELFF. The CDR3 nucleotides read TGTGCCAGCAGTGTAGCAGGGACCACCGGGGAGCTGTTTTTT.

This clonotype was detected only a few times. The chain employs TRBV19 and TRBJ2-7; D remains ambiguous. V shed 4 bases and J shed 3 bases, with 4 bases lying between them. The CDR3 length is 11 residues. CDR1 is LNHDA, CDR2 SQIVND, per germline (reference sequence). The CDR3 reads CASSTYYEQYF. In DNA form, the CDR3 reads TGTGCCAGTAGTACCTACTACGAGCAGTACTTC.

The V call is TRBV27, the J call TRBJ1-1; D not certain. V was clipped by 3 bases and J by 1 base, with 12 bases between them. This CDR3 spans 15 amino acids. CDR1 MNHEY and CDR2 SMNVEV come from the germline V gene (reference sequence). CDR3 in amino acids: CASSFGEEPNTEAFF. DNA of the CDR3: TGTGCCAGCAGTTTTGGGGAGGAACCGAACACTGAAGCTTTCTTT.

This clonotype has more than one count but fewer than ten. The CDR3 nucleotides are TGCAGTGCTAGCCGCACCGATACGGGTCAGCCCCAGCATTTT. It encodes CSASRTDTGQPQHF. The rearrangement uses TRBV20-1 and TRBJ1-5; D is unclear. V dropped 3 bases and J dropped 6 bases, with 15 bases sitting between them. Germline CDR1 and CDR2: DFQATT and SNEGSKA (reference sequence). The CDR3 is made up of 14 amino acids.

The V and J genes are TRBV27 and TRBJ1-4; a weak D match, TRBD1 (6 bases). CDR1 is MNHEY, CDR2 SMNVEV, per germline (reference sequence). The V end lost 3 bases, the J end lost 5 bases, and 22 bases lay between the germline ends. The CDR3 covers 18 residues. CDR3 DNA sequence: TGTGCCAGCAGTTTTCCGGACAGCCCCCTCAGCCACAATGAAAAACTGTTTTTT. Protein product: CASSFPDSPLSHNEKLFF.

The V gene is TRBV5-1, the J gene TRBJ2-2; D not certain. Germline loops: CDR1 SGHRS, CDR2 YFSETQ. V lost 1 base and J 3 bases, leaving 4 bases between the germline ends. CDR3 length: 13 amino acids. CDR3 loop: CASSLMDTGELFF. The CDR3 DNA reads as TGCGCCAGCAGCTTGATGGACACCGGGGAGCTGTTTTTT.

The chain uses TRBV19 and TRBJ2-2, with D possibly being TRBD2 (5 bases). CDR1 LNHDA and CDR2 SQIVND come from the germline V gene (reference sequence). The CDR3 runs to 17 residues. Trimming shortened V by 6 bases and J by 4 bases, and 21 bases separated the two germline ends. This CDR3 reads CASRWRGLLSPTGELFF. Written as DNA, the CDR3 is TGTGCCAGTAGATGGAGAGGGTTACTTTCCCCCACCGGGGAGCTGTTTTTT. The full variable domain, in which reference TRBV19 and TRBJ2-2 provide the parts outside the CDR3, is DGGITQSPKYLFRKEGQNVTLSCEQNLNHDAMYWYRQDPGQGLRLIYYSQIVNDFQKGDIAEGYSVSREKKESFPLTVTSAQKNPTAFYLCASRWRGLLSPTGELFFGEGSRLTVL.

This rearrangement joins TRBV12-3 or TRBV12-4 to TRBJ1-4; 7 positions agree with TRBD1. The CDR3 totals 14 residues. The junction had 10 bases not matched to a gene; V was cut back by 5 bases and J by 10 bases. The CDR3: CASSTDRRLGKLFF. Here the CDR3 DNA reads TGTGCCAGCAGTACGGACAGGCGCCTTGGAAAACTGTTTTTT.

The J gene is TRBJ2-7, the V gene TRBV11-2; tentative D call: TRBD1 (5 bases). The V end was cut by 1 base, the J end by 0 bases, with 7 bases between. The CDR3 extends over 14 amino acids. The V gene's germline CDR1 is SGHAT and CDR2 FQNNGV. CDR3 loop: CASSLVDSSYEQYF. The CDR3 DNA is TGTGCCAGCAGCTTAGTTGACAGCTCCTACGAGCAGTACTTC.

J is TRBJ2-5 and V is TRBV18; D uncertain. V lost 1 base and J 2 bases, leaving 5 bases between the germline ends. Germline loops: CDR1 KGHSH, CDR2 LQKENI. The CDR3 has 13 residues. The CDR3 sequence: CASSPRQQETQYF. The CDR3 DNA reads TGTGCCAGCTCACCACGGCAGCAAGAGACCCAGTACTTC.